Many counts were recorded for the clone carrying this T cell receptor beta chain. TCRdb reanalysed the multiplex PCR reads using MiXCR and keeps one entry per CDR3 protein. This table holds 83,000 or so distinct CDR3 sequences, roughly 19% found once. V lost 9 bases, J lost 1 base, and 13 bases lay in between. In germline, CDR1 is MNHEY, CDR2 SMNVEV (reference sequence). The CDR3 sequence is 13 residues long. Breast cancer patients provided tissue from their axillary draining lymph nodes. These data originate in a study of breast tumors, draining lymph nodes, adjacent tissues. V and J are TRBV27 and TRBJ2-7; perhaps TRBD2 as D (5 bases). Material for sequencing was axillary lymph node tissue. This TCR derives from a female donor with breast cancer. Some clones in this sample may be carry-over from other donors' samples. Written as DNA, the CDR3 is TGTGCCAGTCGGTCTAGCTCTTCCTACGAGCAGTACTTC. As protein: CASRSSSSYEQYF.